These 22 T cell receptor beta chains were sequenced from one sample in a study of CD8 T cells in ankylosing spondylitis. TCRdb fed the 5' RACE reads into MiXCR, producing one record per CDR3 protein. The sample carries 80,000 to 90,000 distinct CDR3 sequences, approximately 30% recorded once. Sequenced: blood, either unsorted or a sorted T cell fraction (not recorded which). The receptor set was obtained from a male donor with ankylosing spondylitis or in good health (not recorded which).

This clonotype was seen only a few times. The V call is TRBV20-1, the J call TRBJ1-1; no clear D. Germline CDR1 DFQATT, CDR2 SNEGSKA (reference sequence). The CDR3 contains 12 residues. V lost 7 bases and J lost 1, with 10 bases in between. The CDR3 loop is CSVKWGNTEAFF. In DNA form, the CDR3 reads TGCAGTGTAAAGTGGGGGAACACTGAAGCTTTCTTT.

This chain joins TRBV5-6 and TRBJ2-5; 7 bases fit TRBD1. V lost 2 bases to trimming and J lost 5 bases; unmatched junction nucleotides: 3. Germline CDR1 is SGHDT and CDR2 is YYEEEE. The CDR3 extends over 13 amino acids. CDR3 amino acids: CASSFQDRETQYF. The CDR3 DNA reads as TGTGCCAGCAGCTTCCAGGACAGGGAGACCCAGTACTTC.

This clonotype was detected once. The chain links TRBV24-1 to TRBJ2-3; 7 bases align to TRBD1. Looked up from germline, CDR1 is KGHDR and CDR2 is SFDVKD. The CDR3 contains 13 residues. The V and J ends lost 4 bases and 8 bases, in that order; junction bases with no gene match: 5. The CDR3 DNA reads as TGTGCCACCAGTGACCCTCCAGGGGGTACGCAGTATTTT. Its protein is CATSDPPGGTQYF.

The V call is TRBV7-7, the J call TRBJ2-3, with TRBD2 identical over 9 bases. Germline V gene sequence: CDR1 SSHAT, CDR2 FNYEAQ (reference sequence). The CDR3 has 14 residues. CDR3 amino acids: CASSGSGRLDTQYF. The CDR3 coding sequence is TGTGCTAGCTCAGGTAGCGGGAGATTGGATACGCAGTATTTT.

The chain has TRBV5-4 and TRBJ2-2, with 10 bases identical to TRBD2. After removal of 1 base from V and 7 bases from J, the junction contained 16 bases not matched to a gene. The germline CDR1 and CDR2 sequences are SGHNT and YYREEE (reference sequence). This CDR3 contains 19 residues. The DNA of the CDR3 is TGTGCCAGCAGCTTGTCGAGGGTCGGTCTAGCGGGAGTGGTCGGGGAGCTGTTTTTT. Translation gives CASSLSRVGLAGVVGELFF.

This chain connects TRBV28 to TRBJ2-5; D ambiguous. Between the trimmed V and J ends, which lost 3 bases and 1 base, there was a span of 3 bases. The germline CDR1 and CDR2 sequences are MDHEN and SYDVKM. The CDR3 is 12 residues long. The CDR3 sequence is CASSFTQETQYF. The CDR3, as DNA: TGTGCCAGCAGTTTCACCCAAGAGACCCAGTACTTC.

This clonotype occurred once. The chain combines TRBV6-5 with TRBJ2-5; 10 bases match TRBD2. V trimming: 8 bases; J trimming: 5 bases; junction bases outside the gene matches: 8. Germline V gene lookup returns CDR1 MNHEY and CDR2 SVGAGI. This CDR3 contains 14 residues. In nucleotides, the CDR3 is TGTGCCAGCGTTCGGCTAGCGGGAGAGGAGACCCAGTACTTC. As protein: CASVRLAGEETQYF.

This clonotype has a handful of counts. V usage is TRBV7-9 and J usage is TRBJ1-1; weak D call: TRBD1 (5 bases). V lost 5 bases, J lost 6 bases, and 13 bases lay in between. Germline V gene sequence: CDR1 SEHNR, CDR2 FQNEAQ (reference sequence). The CDR3 length is 13 residues. CDR3 DNA sequence: TGTGCCAGCAGCCCCCTCAGGGCGGCTGAAGCTTTCTTT. It codes for CASSPLRAAEAFF.

As DNA, the CDR3 is TGTGCCAGCAGCTTAGGCTCGGTTGATTATGGCTACACCTTC. Amino acid sequence: CASSLGSVDYGYTF. The rearrangement links TRBV7-9 to TRBJ1-2; D gene unclear. Looked up from germline, CDR1 is SEHNR and CDR2 is FQNEAQ (reference sequence). V shed 1 base and J shed 5 bases, with 11 bases lying between them. The CDR3 contains 14 residues.

The genes are TRBV10-3 and TRBJ2-4; possible D gene TRBD1, 6 bases. Between the trimmed V and J ends, which lost 9 bases and 9 bases, there was a span of 27 bases. The CDR3 is 16 residues long. Germline V gene sequence: CDR1 ENHRY, CDR2 SYGVKD. CDR3 loop: CAISRDNASPAGIQYF. CDR3 nucleotide sequence: TGTGCCATATCCCGGGACAACGCCTCCCCGGCTGGCATTCAGTACTTC.

This clonotype was recorded a few times. J is TRBJ2-2 and V is TRBV29-1; 9 nucleotides match TRBD1. Unmatched junction bases numbered 10, after V lost 6 bases and J lost 5 bases. The CDR3 spans 15 residues. CDR1 and CDR2 from the germline V gene are SQVTM and ANQGSEA. CDR3 bases: TGCAGCGTCAAAACACCGGGACAGGGAACCGGGGAGCTGTTTTTT. Protein sequence: CSVKTPGQGTGELFF.

V usage is TRBV11-1 and J usage is TRBJ2-5; 11 nucleotides agree with TRBD2. V trimming: 3 bases; J trimming: 0 bases; junction bases outside the gene matches: 9. The CDR3 is made up of 18 amino acids. The germline V gene encodes CDR1 SGHAT and CDR2 FQDESV (reference sequence). CDR3: CASSFYLGLAGDQETQYF. For the CDR3, the DNA is TGTGCCAGCAGCTTCTATCTCGGACTAGCGGGCGACCAAGAGACCCAGTACTTC.

This clonotype was counted ten times or more. The chain combines TRBV11-1 with TRBJ2-3, with 16 bases aligning to TRBD2. Per the germline V gene, CDR1 is SGHAT and CDR2 is FQDESV (reference sequence). V lost 1 base, J lost 2 bases, and 12 bases stayed unmatched. The CDR3 is 21 residues long. This chain's CDR3 is CASSLVAGAGTSGRDTDTQYF. In nucleotides, the CDR3 is TGTGCCAGCAGCTTAGTTGCTGGGGCCGGGACTAGCGGGAGGGACACAGATACGCAGTATTTT.

This clonotype was found a few times. The chain has TRBV7-9 and TRBJ2-7, with D tentatively TRBD1 (6 bases). The CDR3 runs to 14 residues. Trimming shortened V by 5 bases and J by 11 bases, and 22 bases separated the two germline ends. From germline, CDR1 is SEHNR and CDR2 FQNEAQ (reference sequence). CDR3 residues: CASSPSLVGEGEYF. CDR3 nucleotide sequence: TGTGCCAGCAGCCCCAGCTTGGTCGGAGAGGGGGAGTACTTC.

This clonotype showed up just a few times. This rearrangement joins TRBV7-8 to TRBJ2-2; D may correspond to TRBD1 or TRBD2 (5 bases each). CDR3 length: 15 residues. CDR1 and CDR2 from the germline V gene are SGHVS and FQNEAQ. The V end lost 7 bases, the J end lost 5 bases, and 17 bases lay between the germline ends. The CDR3 here is CASKSGRAGTGELFF. The CDR3 DNA reads TGTGCCAGCAAGAGTGGCAGGGCGGGTACCGGGGAGCTGTTTTTT.

Only a few counts were recorded for this clonotype. The chain links TRBV20-1 to TRBJ2-2, with TRBD1 identical over 7 bases. In germline, CDR1 is DFQATT, CDR2 SNEGSKA (reference sequence). The CDR3 contains 14 residues. J gave up 5 bases and V 6 bases, and 9 bases lay outside the gene matches. The CDR3 DNA is TGCAGTGCCAGCACGGGACAGCATACCGGGGAGCTGTTTTTT. It specifies CSASTGQHTGELFF.

The genes are TRBV10-3 and TRBJ2-2, with TRBD1 as a possible D gene (5 bases). This CDR3 is 15 amino acids long. Deletions cut 7 bases from V and 0 bases from J, with 12 bases between. CDR1 and CDR2 (germline): ENHRY, SYGVKD. The CDR3 reads CAIMGLDTNTGELFF. In DNA, the CDR3 is TGTGCCATCATGGGTTTGGACACGAACACCGGGGAGCTGTTTTTT.

This clonotype was counted only a few times. This chain uses TRBV12-3 or TRBV12-4 with TRBJ1-2; D possibly corresponds to TRBD1 (6 bases). The CDR3 runs to 13 residues. The V end was cut by 6 bases, the J end by 3 bases, with 11 bases between. The CDR3 sequence: CASRIQGDYGYTF. The CDR3 DNA follows: TGTGCCAGCAGAATACAGGGAGACTATGGCTACACCTTC.

This clonotype has a count of ten or more. This chain links TRBV5-1 with TRBJ2-7, with 8 bases aligning to TRBD2. Unmatched junction bases numbered 1, after V lost 0 bases and J lost 2 bases. Germline CDR1 is SGHRS and CDR2 is YFSETQ. This CDR3 region has 14 residues. CDR3 sequence reads: CASSLGSGTYEQYF. The CDR3, as DNA: TGCGCCAGCAGCTTGGGTAGCGGGACCTACGAGCAGTACTTC. Complete variable domain (other parts from reference TRBV5-1 and TRBJ2-7): KAGVTQTPRYLIKTRGQQVTLSCSPISGHRSVSWYQQTPGQGLQFLFEYFSETQRNKGNFPGRFSGRQFSNSRSEMNVSTLELGDSALYLCASSLGSGTYEQYFGPGTRLTVT.

This clonotype was seen only a few times. The V and J genes are TRBV29-1 and TRBJ2-7; D unclear. V was pared by 3 bases and J by 6 bases, with 18 bases between. There are 14 residues in the CDR3. Per germline, CDR1 SQVTM and CDR2 ANQGSEA. CDR3 residues: CSVEGSGRFGEQYF. CDR3 coding DNA: TGCAGCGTTGAGGGCTCCGGACGATTCGGCGAGCAGTACTTC.

This clonotype was observed once. The V and J genes are TRBV20-1 and TRBJ1-3; D is unresolved. Trimming stripped 2 bases from V and 0 bases from J, with 11 bases between. The length of the CDR3 is 15 residues. Germline CDR1 and CDR2: DFQATT and SNEGSKA (reference sequence). The CDR3 nucleotides are TGCAGTGCTAGACGTTGGGAGAACTCTGGAAACACCATATATTTT. This gives the protein CSARRWENSGNTIYF.

This clonotype was observed a few times. The chain carries TRBV5-1 and TRBJ2-2, with 9 bases matching TRBD1. Germline CDR1 reads SGHRS; CDR2 reads YFSETQ. The CDR3 contains 16 residues. V shed 1 base and J 7 bases; nucleotides not matched to a gene: 8. Written as DNA, the CDR3 is TGCGCCAGCAGCTTGTCCGGGACAGGGTACGGCGGGGAGCTGTTTTTT. It encodes CASSLSGTGYGGELFF.